Sequencing of this TCR beta chain was carried out in a study of response to subunit inactivated influenza vaccine. Notes on the study in general: It was suggested by the authors that few new T cells are recruited by each seasonal influenza vaccination.

MiXCR, run by TCRdb on the RT-PCR reads, gives a single entry per CDR3 protein. This sample has about 190,000 distinct CDR3 sequences; over 13% occur once, and the top ten carry about 26%. With V trimmed by 4 bases and J by 3 bases, 3 bases remained unmatched. Germline V gene sequence: CDR1 SQVTM, CDR2 ANQGSEA. This CDR3 comprises 13 residues. This clonotype was seen at least ten times. Its antigen is as yet unknown. Sample: CD8+ T cells sorted from PBMCs, taken about 5 days after vaccination. The clonotype comes from a man between 50 and 59 years old who received an inactivated influenza vaccine. The chain recombines TRBV29-1 with TRBJ2-1; 7 bases align to TRBD2. The CDR3 DNA is TGCAGCGTTGGCGGGAGAGTCTACAATGAGCAGTTCTTC. Its translation: CSVGGRVYNEQFF.